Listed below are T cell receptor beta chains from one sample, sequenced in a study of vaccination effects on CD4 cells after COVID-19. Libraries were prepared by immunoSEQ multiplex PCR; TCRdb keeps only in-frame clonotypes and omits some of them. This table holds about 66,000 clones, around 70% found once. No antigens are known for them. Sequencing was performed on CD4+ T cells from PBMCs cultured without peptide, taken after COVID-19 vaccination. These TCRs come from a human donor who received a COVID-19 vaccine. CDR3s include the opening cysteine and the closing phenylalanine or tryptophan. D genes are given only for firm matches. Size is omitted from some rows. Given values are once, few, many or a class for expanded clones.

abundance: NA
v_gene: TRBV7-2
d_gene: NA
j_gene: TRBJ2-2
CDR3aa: CASSYKTSNTGELFF
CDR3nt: TGTGCCAGCAGCTATAAGACATCGAACACCGGGGAGCTGTTTTTT

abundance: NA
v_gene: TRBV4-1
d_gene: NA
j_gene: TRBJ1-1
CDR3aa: CASSQGLGGTEAFF
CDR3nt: TGCGCCAGCAGCCAAGGATTAGGGGGCACTGAAGCTTTCTTT

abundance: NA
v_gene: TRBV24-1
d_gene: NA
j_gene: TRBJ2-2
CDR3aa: CATSDGDAGELFF
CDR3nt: TGTGCCACCAGTGATGGGGACGCCGGGGAGCTGTTTTTT

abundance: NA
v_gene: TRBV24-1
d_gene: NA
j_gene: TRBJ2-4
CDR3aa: CATRDRLGKNIQYF
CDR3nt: TGTGCCACCCGAGACAGATTGGGGAAAAACATTCAGTACTTC

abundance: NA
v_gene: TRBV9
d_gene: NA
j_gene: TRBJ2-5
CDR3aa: CASSVQVGSAETQYF
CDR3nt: TGTGCCAGCAGCGTCCAGGTTGGGTCCGCAGAGACCCAGTACTTC

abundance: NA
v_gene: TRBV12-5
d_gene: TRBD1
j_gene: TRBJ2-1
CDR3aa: CASGLAGTGNYNEQFF
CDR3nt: TGTGCTAGTGGTTTGGCCGGGACAGGGAATTACAATGAGCAGTTCTTC

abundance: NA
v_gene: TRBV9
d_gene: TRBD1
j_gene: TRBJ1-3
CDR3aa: CASSVDMMVRDRGNTIYF
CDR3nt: TGTGCCAGCAGCGTAGACATGATGGTACGGGACAGAGGAAACACCATATATTTT

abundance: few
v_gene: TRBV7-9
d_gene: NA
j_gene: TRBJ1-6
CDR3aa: CASSLEGTNSPLHF
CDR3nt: TGTGCCAGCAGCTTGGAAGGGACGAATTCACCCCTCCACTTT

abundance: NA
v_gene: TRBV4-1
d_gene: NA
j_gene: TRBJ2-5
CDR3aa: CASSQVSPRIQETQYF
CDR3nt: TGCGCCAGCAGCCAAGTTTCGCCGCGGATCCAAGAGACCCAGTACTTC

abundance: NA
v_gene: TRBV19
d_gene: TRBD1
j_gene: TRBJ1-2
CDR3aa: CASTTQGTPGQGTGYTF
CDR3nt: TGTGCCAGTACCACCCAAGGGACGCCGGGACAGGGGACCGGCTACACCTTC

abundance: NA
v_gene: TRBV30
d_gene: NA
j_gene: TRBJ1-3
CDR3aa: CAWSVPLLSSGNTIYF
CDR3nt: TGTGCCTGGAGTGTCCCCCTTCTCAGCTCTGGAAACACCATATATTTT

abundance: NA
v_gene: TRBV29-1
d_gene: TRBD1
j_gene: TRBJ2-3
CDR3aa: CSVVLRRDRGGADTQYF
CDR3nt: TGCAGCGTTGTGCTACGTCGGGACAGGGGTGGTGCAGATACGCAGTATTTT

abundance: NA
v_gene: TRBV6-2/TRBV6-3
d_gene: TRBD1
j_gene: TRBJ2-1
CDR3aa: CASSYGGQGYNEQFF
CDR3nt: TGTGCCAGCAGTTACGGGGGACAGGGATACAATGAGCAGTTCTTC

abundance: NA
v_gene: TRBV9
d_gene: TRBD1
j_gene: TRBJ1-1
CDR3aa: CASSPRQGGDTEAFF
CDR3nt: TGTGCCAGCAGCCCCAGACAGGGCGGGGACACTGAAGCTTTCTTT

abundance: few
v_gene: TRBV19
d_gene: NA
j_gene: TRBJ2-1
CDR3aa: CASSRGASYNEQFF
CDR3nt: TGTGCCAGTAGTAGGGGGGCGTCCTACAATGAGCAGTTCTTC

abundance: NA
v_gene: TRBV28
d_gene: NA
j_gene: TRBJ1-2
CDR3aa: CASSSGQYGYTF
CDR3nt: TGTGCCAGCAGTTCCGGACAGTATGGCTACACCTTC

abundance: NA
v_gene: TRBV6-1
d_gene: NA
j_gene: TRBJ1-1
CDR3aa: CASSEQGKGSEAFF
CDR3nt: TGTGCCAGCAGTGAACAGGGTAAGGGGTCTGAAGCTTTCTTT

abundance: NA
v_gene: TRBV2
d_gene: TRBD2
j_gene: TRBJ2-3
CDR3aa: CASNGKAGGYTDTQYF
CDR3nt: TGTGCCAGCAATGGGAAGGCGGGGGGTTACACAGATACGCAGTATTTT

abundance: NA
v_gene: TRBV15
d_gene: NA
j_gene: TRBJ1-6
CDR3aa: CATIRASSYNSPLHF
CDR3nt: TGTGCCACCATACGGGCGAGCTCCTATAATTCACCCCTCCACTTT

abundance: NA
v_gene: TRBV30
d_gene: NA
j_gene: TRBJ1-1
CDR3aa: CAWSVFSPEAFF
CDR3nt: TGTGCCTGGAGTGTTTTTTCCCCTGAAGCTTTCTTT

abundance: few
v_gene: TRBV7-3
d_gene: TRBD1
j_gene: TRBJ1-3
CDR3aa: CASWMGQDVTNTIYF
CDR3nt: TGTGCCAGCTGGATGGGACAGGACGTGACCAACACCATATATTTT

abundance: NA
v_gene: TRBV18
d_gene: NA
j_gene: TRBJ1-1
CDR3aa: CASSSGSGVNTEAFF
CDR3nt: TGTGCCAGCTCAAGTGGATCGGGGGTGAACACTGAAGCTTTCTTT

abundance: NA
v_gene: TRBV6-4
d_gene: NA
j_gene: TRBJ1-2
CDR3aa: CASSDVWKGGGYTF
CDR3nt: TGTGCCAGCAGTGACGTCTGGAAGGGAGGTGGCTACACCTTC

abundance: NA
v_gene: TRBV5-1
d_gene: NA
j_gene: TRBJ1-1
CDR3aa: CASSPLGMNTEAFF
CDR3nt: TGCGCCAGCAGCCCCCTAGGCATGAACACTGAAGCTTTCTTT

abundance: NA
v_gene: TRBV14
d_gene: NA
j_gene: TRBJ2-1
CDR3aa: CASRGGLLYNEQFF
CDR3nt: TGTGCCAGCAGAGGGGGGCTATTATACAATGAGCAGTTCTTC

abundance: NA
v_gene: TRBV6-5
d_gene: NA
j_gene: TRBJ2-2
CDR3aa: CASRWTAQNTGELFF
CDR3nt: TGTGCCAGCAGATGGACAGCACAAAACACCGGGGAGCTGTTTTTT

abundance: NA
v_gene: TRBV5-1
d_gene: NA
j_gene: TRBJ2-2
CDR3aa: CASSLGGGGTGELFF
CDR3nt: TGCGCCAGCAGCTTGGGCGGGGGCGGCACCGGGGAGCTGTTTTTT

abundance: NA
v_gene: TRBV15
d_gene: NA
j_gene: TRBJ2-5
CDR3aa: CATSRDAGAQETQYF
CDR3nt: TGTGCCACCAGCAGAGATGCAGGGGCCCAAGAGACCCAGTACTTC

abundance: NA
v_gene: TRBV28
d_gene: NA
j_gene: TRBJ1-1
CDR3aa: CASSLRGAVDEAFF
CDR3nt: TGTGCCAGCAGTTTGAGGGGCGCGGTCGATGAAGCTTTCTTT

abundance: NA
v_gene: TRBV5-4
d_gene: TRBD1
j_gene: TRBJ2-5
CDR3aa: CASSWGSGTGGAGWTQYF
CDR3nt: TGTGCCAGCAGCTGGGGCTCCGGGACAGGGGGCGCAGGGTGGACCCAGTACTTC